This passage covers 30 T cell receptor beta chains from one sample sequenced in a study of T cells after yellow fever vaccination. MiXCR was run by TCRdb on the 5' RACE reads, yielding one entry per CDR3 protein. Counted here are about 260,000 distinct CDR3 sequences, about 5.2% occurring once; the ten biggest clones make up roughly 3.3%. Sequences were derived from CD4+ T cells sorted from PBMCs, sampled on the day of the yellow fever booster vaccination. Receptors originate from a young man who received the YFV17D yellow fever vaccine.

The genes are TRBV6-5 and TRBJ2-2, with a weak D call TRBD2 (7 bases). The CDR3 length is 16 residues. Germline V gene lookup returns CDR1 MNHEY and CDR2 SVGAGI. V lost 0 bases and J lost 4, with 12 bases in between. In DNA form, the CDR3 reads TGTGCCAGCAGTTACTCGGGGGGGGCAGGCACCGGGGAGCTGTTTTTT. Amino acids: CASSYSGGAGTGELFF.

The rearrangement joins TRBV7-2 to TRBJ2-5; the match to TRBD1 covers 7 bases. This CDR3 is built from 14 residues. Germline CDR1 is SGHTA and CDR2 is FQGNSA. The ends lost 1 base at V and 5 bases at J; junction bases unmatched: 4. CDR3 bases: TGTGCCAGCAGCTTAGTGACAGGGCAGGAGACCCAGTACTTC. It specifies CASSLVTGQETQYF.

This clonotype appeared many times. The CDR3 loop is CASSFYRTGVGETQYF. CDR3 nucleotides: TGTGCCAGCAGTTTTTATAGGACAGGGGTGGGAGAGACCCAGTACTTC. The chain couples TRBV28 to TRBJ2-5; 9 bases line up with TRBD1. Trimming cost V 3 bases and J 4 bases; bases outside gene matches: 9. This CDR3 region has 16 residues. CDR1 is MDHEN, CDR2 SYDVKM, per germline.

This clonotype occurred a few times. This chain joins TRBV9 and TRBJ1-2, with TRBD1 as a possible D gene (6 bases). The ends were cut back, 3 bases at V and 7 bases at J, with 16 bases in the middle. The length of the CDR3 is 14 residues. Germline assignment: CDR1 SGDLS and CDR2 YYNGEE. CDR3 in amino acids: CASSAIGGASGYTF. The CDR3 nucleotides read TGTGCCAGCAGCGCCATCGGGGGGGCGTCTGGCTACACCTTC.

The CDR3 spells CASSPQQADTQYF. The CDR3 DNA reads TGCGCCAGCAGCCCACAACAAGCTGATACGCAGTATTTT. The chain joins TRBV4-3 to TRBJ2-3; unclear D gene. V lost 4 bases and J lost 6, with 11 bases in between. Germline CDR1 and CDR2: LGHNA and YSLEER. CDR3 length: 13 residues.

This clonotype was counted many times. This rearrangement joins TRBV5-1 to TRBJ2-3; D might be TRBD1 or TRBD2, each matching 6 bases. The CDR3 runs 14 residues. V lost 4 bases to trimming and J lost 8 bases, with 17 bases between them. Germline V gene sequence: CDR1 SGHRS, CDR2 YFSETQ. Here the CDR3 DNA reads TGCGCCAGCAGCACGGGGGACACCGGCGTTACGCAGTATTTT. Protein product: CASSTGDTGVTQYF.

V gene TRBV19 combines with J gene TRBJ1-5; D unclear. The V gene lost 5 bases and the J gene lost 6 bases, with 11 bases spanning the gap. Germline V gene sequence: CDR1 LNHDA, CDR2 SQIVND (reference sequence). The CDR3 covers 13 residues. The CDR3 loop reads CASSPGLGQPQHF. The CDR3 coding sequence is TGTGCCAGTAGTCCTGGACTCGGTCAGCCCCAGCATTTT.

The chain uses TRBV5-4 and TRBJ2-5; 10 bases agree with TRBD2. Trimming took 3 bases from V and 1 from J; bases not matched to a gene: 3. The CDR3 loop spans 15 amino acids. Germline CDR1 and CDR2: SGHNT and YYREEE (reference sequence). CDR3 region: CASSSRLAGQETQYF. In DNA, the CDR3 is TGTGCCAGCAGCTCACGACTAGCGGGCCAAGAGACCCAGTACTTC.

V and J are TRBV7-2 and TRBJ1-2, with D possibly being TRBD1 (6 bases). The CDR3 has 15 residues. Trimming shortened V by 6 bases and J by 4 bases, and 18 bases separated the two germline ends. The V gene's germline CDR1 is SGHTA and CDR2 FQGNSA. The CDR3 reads CASSPWGETGYGYTF. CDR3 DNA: TGTGCCAGCAGTCCCTGGGGGGAGACAGGCTATGGCTACACCTTC.

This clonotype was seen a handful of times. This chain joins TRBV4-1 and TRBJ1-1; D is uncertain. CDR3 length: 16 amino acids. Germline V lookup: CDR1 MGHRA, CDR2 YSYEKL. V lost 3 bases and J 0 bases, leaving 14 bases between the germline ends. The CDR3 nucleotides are TGCGCCAGCAGCCAGAGAAGGAATACAGTGAACACTGAAGCTTTCTTT. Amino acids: CASSQRRNTVNTEAFF.

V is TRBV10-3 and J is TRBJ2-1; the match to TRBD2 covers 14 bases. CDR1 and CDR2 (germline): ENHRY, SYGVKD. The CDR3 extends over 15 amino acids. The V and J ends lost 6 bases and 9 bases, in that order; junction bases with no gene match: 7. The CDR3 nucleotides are TGTGCCATCAGCCCGACTAGCGGGGGGGCCGGTGAGCAGTTCTTC. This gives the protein CAISPTSGGAGEQFF.

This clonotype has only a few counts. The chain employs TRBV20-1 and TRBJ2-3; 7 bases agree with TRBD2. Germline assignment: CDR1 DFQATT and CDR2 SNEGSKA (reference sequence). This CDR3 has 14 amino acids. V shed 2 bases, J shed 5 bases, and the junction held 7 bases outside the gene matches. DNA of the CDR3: TGCAGTGCTAGATTGGCGGGGGATATAGATACGCAGTATTTT. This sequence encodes CSARLAGDIDTQYF.

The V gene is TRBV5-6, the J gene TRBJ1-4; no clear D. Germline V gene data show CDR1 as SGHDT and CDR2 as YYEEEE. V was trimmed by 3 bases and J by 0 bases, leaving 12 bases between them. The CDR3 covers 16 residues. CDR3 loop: CASSSFDTSTNEKLFF. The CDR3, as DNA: TGTGCCAGCAGCTCTTTCGATACTTCAACTAATGAAAAACTGTTTTTT. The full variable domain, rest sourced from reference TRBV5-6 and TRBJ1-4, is DAGVTQSPTHLIKTRGQQVTLRCSPKSGHDTVSWYQQALGQGPQFIFQYYEEEERQRGNFPDRFSGHQFPNYSSELNVNALLLGDSALYLCASSSFDTSTNEKLFFGSGTQLSVL.

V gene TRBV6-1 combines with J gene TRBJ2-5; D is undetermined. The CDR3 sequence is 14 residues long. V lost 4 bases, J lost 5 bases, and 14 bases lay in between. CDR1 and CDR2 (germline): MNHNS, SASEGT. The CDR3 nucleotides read TGTGCCAGCAGTGCCTATGGTGGGTTGGAGACCCAGTACTTC. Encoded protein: CASSAYGGLETQYF.

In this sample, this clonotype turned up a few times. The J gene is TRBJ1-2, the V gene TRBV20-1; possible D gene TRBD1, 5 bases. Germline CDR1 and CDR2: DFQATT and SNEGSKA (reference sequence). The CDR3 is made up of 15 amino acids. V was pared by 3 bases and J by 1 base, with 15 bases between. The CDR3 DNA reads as TGCAGTGCTAGGGAACAAGGGGCGGGTAACTATGGCTACACCTTC. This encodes CSAREQGAGNYGYTF.

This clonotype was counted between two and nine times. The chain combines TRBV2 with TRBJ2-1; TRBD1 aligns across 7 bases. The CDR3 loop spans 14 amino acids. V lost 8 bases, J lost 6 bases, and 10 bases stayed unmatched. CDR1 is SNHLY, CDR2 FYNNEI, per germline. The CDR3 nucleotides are TGTGCCAGCGGGGACAGTGAGTATGCCAATGAGCAGTTCTTC. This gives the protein CASGDSEYANEQFF.

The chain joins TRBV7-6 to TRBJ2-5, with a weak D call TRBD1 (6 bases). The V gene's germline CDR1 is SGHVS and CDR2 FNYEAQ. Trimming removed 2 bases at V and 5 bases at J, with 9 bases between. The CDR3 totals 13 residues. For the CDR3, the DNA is TGTGCCAGCAGCTTACCTAGGGGGGAGACCCAGTACTTC. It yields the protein CASSLPRGETQYF.

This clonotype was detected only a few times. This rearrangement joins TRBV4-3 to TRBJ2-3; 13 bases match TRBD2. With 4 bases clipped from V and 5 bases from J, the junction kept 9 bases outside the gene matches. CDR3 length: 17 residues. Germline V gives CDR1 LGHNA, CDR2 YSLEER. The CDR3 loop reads CASSRGTSGESLDTQYF. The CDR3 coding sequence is TGCGCCAGCAGCCGAGGGACTAGCGGGGAGTCTTTAGATACGCAGTATTTT.

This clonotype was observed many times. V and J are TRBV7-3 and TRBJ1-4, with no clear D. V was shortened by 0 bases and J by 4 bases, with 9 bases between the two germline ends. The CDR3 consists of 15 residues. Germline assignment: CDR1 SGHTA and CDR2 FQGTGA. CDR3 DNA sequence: TGTGCCAGCAGCTTAACGGCAGGCAATAATGAAAAACTGTTTTTT. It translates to CASSLTAGNNEKLFF.

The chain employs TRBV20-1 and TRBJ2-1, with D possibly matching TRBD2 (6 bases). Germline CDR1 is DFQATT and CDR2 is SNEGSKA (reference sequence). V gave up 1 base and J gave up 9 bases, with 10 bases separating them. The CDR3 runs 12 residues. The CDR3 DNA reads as TGCAGTGCTAGAGTCGGGGGAAGTGAGCAGTTCTTC. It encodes CSARVGGSEQFF.

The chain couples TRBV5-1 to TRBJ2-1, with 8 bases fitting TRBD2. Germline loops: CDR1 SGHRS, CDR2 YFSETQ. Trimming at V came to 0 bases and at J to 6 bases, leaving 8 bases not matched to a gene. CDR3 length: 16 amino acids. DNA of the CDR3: TGCGCCAGCAGCTTGGAACCTAGCGGGTACGGCAATGAGCAGTTCTTC. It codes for CASSLEPSGYGNEQFF.

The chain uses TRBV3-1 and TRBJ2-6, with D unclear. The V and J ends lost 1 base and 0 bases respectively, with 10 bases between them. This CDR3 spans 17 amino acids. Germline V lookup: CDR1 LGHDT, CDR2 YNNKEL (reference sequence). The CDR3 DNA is TGTGCCAGCAGCCAAGGATACAAGACCTCTGGGGCCAACGTCCTGACTTTC. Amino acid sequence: CASSQGYKTSGANVLTF.

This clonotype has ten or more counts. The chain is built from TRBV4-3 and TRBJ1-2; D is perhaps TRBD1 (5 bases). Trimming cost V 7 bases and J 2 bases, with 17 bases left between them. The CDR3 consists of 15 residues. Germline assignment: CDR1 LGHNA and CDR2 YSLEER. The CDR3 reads CASTWGPNLNYGYTF. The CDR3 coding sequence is TGCGCCAGCACCTGGGGCCCAAACCTCAACTATGGCTACACCTTC.

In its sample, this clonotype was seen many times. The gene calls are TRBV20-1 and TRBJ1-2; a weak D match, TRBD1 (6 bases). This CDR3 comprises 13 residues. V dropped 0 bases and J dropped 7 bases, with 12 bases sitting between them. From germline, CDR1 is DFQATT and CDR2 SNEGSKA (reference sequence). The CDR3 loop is CSARDWTELGYTF. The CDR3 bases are TGCAGTGCTAGAGACTGGACAGAGCTTGGCTACACCTTC.

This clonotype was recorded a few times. CDR3 in amino acids: CASSSRRTGEAFF. The CDR3 nucleotides are TGTGCCAGCAGCTCACGGAGGACAGGGGAAGCTTTCTTT. This chain uses TRBV7-9 with TRBJ1-1; 8 bases agree with TRBD1. Germline V gene data show CDR1 as SEHNR and CDR2 as FQNEAQ (reference sequence). V lost 4 bases, J lost 8 bases, and 6 bases stayed unmatched. CDR3 length equals 13 residues.

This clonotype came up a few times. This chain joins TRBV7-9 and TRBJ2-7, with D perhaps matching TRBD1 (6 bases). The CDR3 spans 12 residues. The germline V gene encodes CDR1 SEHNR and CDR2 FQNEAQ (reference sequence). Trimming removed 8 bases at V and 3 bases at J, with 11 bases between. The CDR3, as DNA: TGTGCCAGCCTCCGGGACAACTACGAGCAGTACTTC. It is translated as CASLRDNYEQYF.

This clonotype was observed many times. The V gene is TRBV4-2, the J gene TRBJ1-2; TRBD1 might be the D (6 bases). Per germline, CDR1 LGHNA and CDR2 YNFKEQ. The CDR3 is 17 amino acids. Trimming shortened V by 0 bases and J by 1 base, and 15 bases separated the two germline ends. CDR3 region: CASSQDLSGALNYGYTF. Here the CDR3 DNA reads TGTGCCAGCAGCCAAGATCTTTCGGGGGCGCTTAACTATGGCTACACCTTC.

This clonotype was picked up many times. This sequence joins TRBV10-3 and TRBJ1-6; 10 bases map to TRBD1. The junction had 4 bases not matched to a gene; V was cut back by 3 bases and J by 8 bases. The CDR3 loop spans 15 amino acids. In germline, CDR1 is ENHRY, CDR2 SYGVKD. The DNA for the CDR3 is TGTGCCATCAGTGATGGGGACAGGGGTGATTCACCCCTCCACTTT. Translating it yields CAISDGDRGDSPLHF.

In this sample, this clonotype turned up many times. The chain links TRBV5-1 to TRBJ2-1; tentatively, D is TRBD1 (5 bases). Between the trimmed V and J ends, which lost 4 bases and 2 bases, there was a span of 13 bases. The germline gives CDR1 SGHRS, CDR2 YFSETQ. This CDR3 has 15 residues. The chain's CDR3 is CASSPRASPYNEQFF. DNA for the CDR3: TGCGCCAGCAGCCCCAGGGCCAGTCCCTACAATGAGCAGTTCTTC.

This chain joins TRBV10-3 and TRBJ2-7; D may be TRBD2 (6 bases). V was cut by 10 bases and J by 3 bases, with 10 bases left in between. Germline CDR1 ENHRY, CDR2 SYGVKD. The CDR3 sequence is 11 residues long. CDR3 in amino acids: CATDGGYEQYF. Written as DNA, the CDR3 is TGTGCCACCGACGGGGGCTACGAGCAGTACTTC.